The rows below give T cell receptor beta chains drawn from one sample of a study of beta chain features in type 1 diabetes. Libraries were prepared by immunoSEQ multiplex PCR; TCRdb keeps only in-frame clonotypes and omits some of them. The top ten hold around 0.05% of the sample, which has roughly 500,000 clones, about an eighth seen once. The sample comprised naive CD4+ T cells from blood. The source of these receptors is a woman between 18 and 29 years old in good health. Each CDR3 is given with its conserved first and last residue. Each record gives: J gene, CDR3 length, D gene, clone size, V gene, CDR3 protein. D genes are given only for firm matches. Only some rows state a clone size, as once, few, many or a class for expanded clones.

>TRBJ2-2|13|NA|few|TRBV11-2
CASSSRLDGELFF
>TRBJ2-5|15|TRBD2|NA|TRBV7-2
CASSLGLAGVETQYF
>TRBJ2-3|14|TRBD1|NA|TRBV29-1
CSVGTGEATDTQYF
>TRBJ2-4|17|NA|few|TRBV4-1
CASSQLTGPRAKNIQYF
>TRBJ2-1|16|TRBD2|few|TRBV11-2
CASSLRGSPSGSEQFF
>TRBJ2-5|18|NA|NA|TRBV4-3
CASSQGRTGRRGGETQYF
>TRBJ2-1|13|NA|NA|TRBV30
CAWSGWLYNEQFF
>TRBJ2-3|13|NA|NA|TRBV7-2
CASSLTGADTQYF
>TRBJ2-1|12|NA|few|TRBV29-1
CSVDVAYNEQFF
>TRBJ2-1|16|TRBD1|NA|TRBV2
CASSGSRGSSYNEQFF
>TRBJ2-3|14|TRBD2|NA|TRBV29-1
CSVDSGRGTDTQYF